These 18 T cell receptor beta chains were all obtained from the same sample, sequenced in a study of a mutant IDH1 vaccine in newly diagnosed glioma. The time point is: week 35, safety follow-up. Every vaccination contained 300 ug of the mutant IDH1 20-mer peptide and was paired with topical imiquimod. These TCRs are of unknown antigen specificity. Libraries were prepared by immunoSEQ multiplex PCR; TCRdb keeps only in-frame clonotypes and omits some of them. The repertoire holds roughly 60,000 clones, with roughly 76% as singletons. Specimen: PBMCs, collected from a glioma patient whose treatment included an IDH1 peptide vaccine. The receptor source for this set is a man between 35 and 55 years old with glioma.

The chain recombines TRBV6-5 with TRBJ2-7, with TRBD2 matching 8 bases. The germline V gene has CDR1 MNHEY and CDR2 SVGAGI. Trimming removed 6 bases from V and 1 base from J; junction bases left unmatched: 8. CDR3 length: 15 amino acids. The chain's CDR3 is CASSRERGRSYEQYF. CDR3 in DNA: TGTGCCAGCAGCCGCGAGCGGGGGAGATCCTACGAGCAGTACTTC.

The CDR3 here is CASSLGQGGYEQYF. In DNA form, the CDR3 reads TGTGCCAGCAGCTTAGGGCAGGGAGGCTACGAGCAGTACTTC. V gene TRBV13 combines with J gene TRBJ2-7, with D possibly being TRBD2 (6 bases). CDR3 length: 14 amino acids. Trimming shortened V by 0 bases and J by 3 bases, and 9 bases separated the two germline ends. Per the germline V gene, CDR1 is PRHDT and CDR2 is FYEKMQ (reference sequence).

This chain uses TRBV30 with TRBJ2-7; D perhaps matches TRBD1 (6 bases). The CDR3 spans 13 residues. Germline assignment: CDR1 GTSNPN and CDR2 SVGIG (reference sequence). The germline V and J ends were trimmed by 3 bases and 4 bases, with 13 bases remaining between them. CDR3 in amino acids: CAWRSGVGYEQYF. In nucleotides, the CDR3 is TGTGCCTGGAGATCAGGGGTAGGTTACGAGCAGTACTTC.

This clone has only a few counts. The chain carries TRBV5-1 and TRBJ1-5; perhaps TRBD1 as D (6 bases). Trimming took 0 bases from V and 7 from J, leaving 11 bases between them. CDR1 and CDR2 from the germline V gene are SGHRS and YFSETQ. There are 14 residues in the CDR3. CDR3 loop: CASSLEGGGQPQHF. The CDR3 coding sequence is TGCGCCAGCAGCTTGGAAGGAGGGGGGCAGCCCCAGCATTTT.

This sequence joins TRBV5-1 and TRBJ2-1; TRBD2 agrees at 14 bases. The CDR3 spans 18 residues. Germline values: CDR1 SGHRS, CDR2 YFSETQ. Trimming at V came to 3 bases and at J to 7 bases, leaving 12 bases not matched to a gene. DNA for the CDR3: TGCGCCAGCAGCTCGACTAGCGGGGGGGCCGGAGTCAGGAATGAGCAGTTCTTC. It codes for CASSSTSGGAGVRNEQFF.

This sequence joins TRBV9 and TRBJ2-1, with 10 bases lining up with TRBD1. The V gene's germline CDR1 is SGDLS and CDR2 YYNGEE. The CDR3 loop spans 16 amino acids. V dropped 3 bases and J dropped 5; count of bases not matched to a gene: 8. For the CDR3, the DNA is TGTGCCAGCAGCGCGTCGCGACAGGGGGCTCACAATGAGCAGTTCTTC. Translated: CASSASRQGAHNEQFF.

The table lists this clone with a count of one. The chain joins TRBV27 to TRBJ1-4, with D possibly being TRBD1 (5 bases). CDR3 length: 15 amino acids. V was clipped by 7 bases and J by 1 base, with 13 bases between them. The germline CDR1 and CDR2 sequences are MNHEY and SMNVEV (reference sequence). The CDR3: CASMPLRETNEKLFF. In DNA, the CDR3 is TGTGCCAGCATGCCCCTCAGGGAAACTAATGAAAAACTGTTTTTT.

This sequence joins TRBV6-4 and TRBJ2-3; weak D call: TRBD2 (6 bases). Germline-derived CDR1 and CDR2 are MRHNA and SNTAGT. This CDR3 contains 13 residues. V was cut by 4 bases and J by 5 bases, with 10 bases left in between. CDR3 nucleotides: TGTGCCAGCAGTGCGACCGGGGGAGATACGCAGTATTTT. It yields the protein CASSATGGDTQYF.

The chain combines TRBV10-2 with TRBJ2-2, with TRBD1 matching 7 bases. Germline V gene data show CDR1 as WSHSY and CDR2 as SAAADI. This CDR3 comprises 15 residues. The V gene end was trimmed by 6 bases and the J gene end by 1 base; junction bases not matched to a gene: 5. CDR3 coding DNA: TGCGCCAGCAGCTACCGGACAGGGAACACCGGGGAGCTGTTTTTT. Translating it yields CASSYRTGNTGELFF.

V is TRBV5-1 and J is TRBJ2-2, with D possibly matching TRBD2 (6 bases). The CDR3 is 14 amino acids. V was clipped by 7 bases and J by 3 bases, with 13 bases between them. Germline V lookup: CDR1 SGHRS, CDR2 YFSETQ. CDR3 nucleotides: TGCGCCAGCTGGGGACTTACTTACACCGGGGAGCTGTTTTTT. It yields the protein CASWGLTYTGELFF. The whole variable domain, filled in from reference TRBV5-1 and TRBJ2-2, reads KAGVTQTPRYLIKTRGQQVTLSCSPISGHRSVSWYQQTPGQGLQFLFEYFSETQRNKGNFPGRFSGRQFSNSRSEMNVSTLELGDSALYLCASWGLTYTGELFFGEGSRLTVL.

This chain links TRBV29-1 with TRBJ2-7; 13 bases line up with TRBD2. V gave up 4 bases and J gave up 5 bases; unmatched junction bases: 8. Germline lookup yields CDR1 SQVTM and CDR2 ANQGSEA. This CDR3 region has 15 residues. The DNA for the CDR3 is TGCAGCGTTGGGGGACTAGCGGGAATCATCAACGAGCAGTACTTC. As protein: CSVGGLAGIINEQYF.

V is TRBV18 and J is TRBJ2-4; D ambiguous. This CDR3 is built from 15 residues. Per the germline V gene, CDR1 is KGHSH and CDR2 is LQKENI. V was shortened by 3 bases and J by 0 bases, with 9 bases between the two germline ends. The CDR3 sequence is CASSPPGSAKNIQYF. The CDR3 nucleotides are TGTGCCAGCTCACCCCCTGGCTCAGCCAAAAACATTCAGTACTTC.

J is TRBJ2-3 and V is TRBV19; D not certain. V dropped 3 bases and J dropped 6 bases, with 16 bases sitting between them. Germline V lookup: CDR1 LNHDA, CDR2 SQIVND (reference sequence). This CDR3 has 15 residues. The CDR3 nucleotides are TGTGCCAGTAGTATGCTCGGAACCCTGGGGGATACGCAGTATTTT. This encodes CASSMLGTLGDTQYF.

This rearrangement joins TRBV7-8 to TRBJ1-1, with 7 nucleotides matching TRBD1. The ends lost 5 bases at V and 1 base at J; junction bases unmatched: 4. The CDR3 is 14 residues long. Germline V gene data show CDR1 as SGHVS and CDR2 as FQNEAQ. CDR3 region: CASSPQGTNTEAFF. The CDR3 nucleotides read TGTGCCAGCAGCCCACAGGGGACGAACACTGAAGCTTTCTTT.

This clone was seen only once. The J gene is TRBJ2-1, the V gene TRBV9; no definite D call. The germline V and J ends were trimmed by 4 bases and 5 bases, with 16 bases remaining between them. Germline V CDR1 and CDR2: SGDLS, YYNGEE. The CDR3 is 15 residues long. CDR3 protein: CASSLLLGSNNEQFF. CDR3 nucleotide sequence: TGTGCCAGCAGCCTGCTTTTGGGCAGCAACAATGAGCAGTTCTTC.

This sequence joins TRBV29-1 and TRBJ1-2, with D uncertain. The V gene's germline CDR1 is SQVTM and CDR2 ANQGSEA. V dropped 2 bases and J dropped 5 bases, with 15 bases sitting between them. The CDR3 contains 14 residues. CDR3 bases: TGCAGCGTTGAACCGGAGGACGGTTTATATGGCTACACCTTC. Its protein is CSVEPEDGLYGYTF.

The J gene is TRBJ2-2, the V gene TRBV5-1, with 11 bases lining up with TRBD2. The V gene end was trimmed by 0 bases and the J gene end by 3 bases; junction bases not matched to a gene: 10. The germline V gene encodes CDR1 SGHRS and CDR2 YFSETQ. The CDR3 length is 19 residues. The CDR3 DNA follows: TGCGCCAGCAGCTTGGTGGGTACTAGCGGGAGTCCGTACACCGGGGAGCTGTTTTTT. Translated: CASSLVGTSGSPYTGELFF.

The V and J genes are TRBV9 and TRBJ2-1, with a weak D call TRBD2 (5 bases). The CDR3 sequence is 16 residues long. The V end lost 2 bases, the J end lost 4 bases, and 16 bases lay between the germline ends. From germline, CDR1 is SGDLS and CDR2 YYNGEE. The CDR3 is CASSVAPSNGYNEQFF. The CDR3 DNA reads as TGTGCCAGCAGCGTCGCCCCTAGCAACGGGTACAATGAGCAGTTCTTC.